These 4 T cell receptor beta chains originate from one sample sequenced in a study of memory CD4+ T cells and cytomegalovirus serostatus. The table came from immunoSEQ multiplex PCR; TCRdb's copy has only in-frame clones and leaves some out. The table includes fewer than 40,000 clones, around 79% detected once. Single viable CD3+CD4+CD8-CD45RO+ cells were sorted as the memory CD4+ T cells. Sequencing used memory CD4+ T cells from blood. All receptors come from an adult in good health and CMV-seronegative.

This chain joins TRBV7-9 and TRBJ2-2; 8 bases align to TRBD1. Germline CDR1 is SEHNR and CDR2 is FQNEAQ (reference sequence). The V segment lost 0 bases and the J segment 3 bases; nucleotides outside the gene matches: 6. CDR3 length: 17 residues. The CDR3 sequence: CASSLAGTGRYTGELFF. In DNA, the CDR3 is TGTGCCAGCAGCTTAGCCGGGACAGGACGTTACACCGGGGAGCTGTTTTTT.

The genes are TRBV2 and TRBJ2-1; 15 nucleotides line up with TRBD2. The CDR3 loop spans 16 amino acids. V shed 4 bases and J 10 bases; nucleotides not matched to a gene: 8. In germline, CDR1 is SNHLY, CDR2 FYNNEI. Here the CDR3 reads CASSVGLAGGAGEQFF. The CDR3 DNA is TGTGCCAGCAGTGTCGGACTAGCGGGGGGGGCCGGGGAGCAGTTCTTC. Drawing the rest from reference TRBV2 and TRBJ2-1, the complete variable domain is EPEVTQTPSHQVTQMGQEVILRCVPISNHLYFYWYRQILGQKVEFLVSFYNNEISEKSEIFDDQFSVERPDGSNFTLKIRSTKLEDSAMYFCASSVGLAGGAGEQFFGPGTRLTVL.

The V and J genes are TRBV10-3 and TRBJ1-4; unclear D gene. V gave up 0 bases and J gave up 2 bases, with 1 base separating them. CDR1 is ENHRY and CDR2 is SYGVKD in the germline V gene. This CDR3 contains 13 residues. In DNA, the CDR3 is TGTGCCATCAGTGAGTCGACTAATGAAAAACTGTTTTTT. Translation gives CAISESTNEKLFF.

J is TRBJ1-2 and V is TRBV5-6, with 7 bases matching TRBD1. CDR1 is SGHDT and CDR2 is YYEEEE in the germline V gene. The CDR3 is 14 residues long. V gave up 6 bases and J gave up 2 bases; unmatched junction bases: 7. CDR3 residues: CASIPGQQNYGYTF. CDR3 sequence (DNA): TGTGCCAGCATCCCGGGACAGCAAAACTATGGCTACACCTTC.